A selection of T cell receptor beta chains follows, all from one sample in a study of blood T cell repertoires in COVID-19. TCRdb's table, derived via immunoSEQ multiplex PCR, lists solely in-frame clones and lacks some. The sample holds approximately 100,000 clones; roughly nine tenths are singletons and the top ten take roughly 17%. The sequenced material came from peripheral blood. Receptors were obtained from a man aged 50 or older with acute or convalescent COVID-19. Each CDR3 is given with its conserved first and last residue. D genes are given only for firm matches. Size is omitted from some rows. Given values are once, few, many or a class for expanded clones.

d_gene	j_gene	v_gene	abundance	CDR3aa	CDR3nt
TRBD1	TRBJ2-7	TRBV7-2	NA	CASSPRTGDYEQYF	TGTGCCAGCAGCCCTAGGACAGGGGACTACGAGCAGTACTTC
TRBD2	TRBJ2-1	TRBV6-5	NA	CATGSVAGGLGEQFF	TGTGCCACCGGGAGCGTAGCGGGGGGGCTTGGTGAGCAGTTCTTC
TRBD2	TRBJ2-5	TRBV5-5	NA	CASSLSPSGGKETQYF	TGTGCCAGCAGCTTGAGCCCTAGCGGGGGGAAAGAGACCCAGTACTTC
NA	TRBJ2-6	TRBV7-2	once	CASSPNFSGANVLTF	TGTGCCAGCAGCCCCAATTTCTCTGGGGCCAACGTCCTGACTTTC
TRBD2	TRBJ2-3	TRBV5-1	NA	CASSLGSRGGTDTQYF	TGCGCCAGCAGCTTGGGTTCGCGGGGGGGCACAGATACGCAGTATTTT
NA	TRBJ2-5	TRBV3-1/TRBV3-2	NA	CASSHPSQETQYF	TGTGCCAGCAGCCACCCCAGCCAAGAGACCCAGTACTTC
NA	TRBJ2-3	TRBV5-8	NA	CASSLGRGGPTDTQYF	TGTGCCAGCAGCCTAGGTAGGGGGGGGCCCACAGATACGCAGTATTTT
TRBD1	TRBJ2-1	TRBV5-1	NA	CASSLAGTTGWGMNEQFF	TGCGCCAGCAGCTTGGCCGGTACGACAGGGTGGGGCATGAATGAGCAGTTCTTC
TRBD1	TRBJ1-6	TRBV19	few	CASSIGWTGVPPLHF	TGTGCCAGTAGTATAGGCTGGACAGGGGTCCCACCCCTCCACTTT
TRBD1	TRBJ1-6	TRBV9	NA	CASSATGGDRSPLHF	TGTGCCAGCAGCGCCACAGGGGGCGATCGGTCACCCCTCCACTTT
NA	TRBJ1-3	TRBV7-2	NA	CASSLETSGNTIYF	TGTGCCAGCAGCCTCGAGACATCTGGAAACACCATATATTTT
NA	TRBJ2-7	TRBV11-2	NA	CASSLVGGGRGEQYF	TGTGCCAGCAGCTTAGTGGGTGGGGGCCGGGGCGAGCAGTACTTC
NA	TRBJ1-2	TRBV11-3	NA	CASSSSRTGYGYTF	TGTGCCAGCAGCTCCAGTAGAACAGGGTACGGCTACACCTTC
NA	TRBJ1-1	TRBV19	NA	CASNERKLNTEAFF	TGTGCCAGTAACGAGAGGAAGTTGAACACTGAAGCTTTCTTT
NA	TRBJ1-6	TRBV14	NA	CASSQDWRSSYNSPLHF	TGTGCCAGCAGCCAAGATTGGCGGAGCTCCTATAATTCACCCCTCCACTTT
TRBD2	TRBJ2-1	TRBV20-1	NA	CSAGGNNEQFF	TGCAGTGCCGGGGGGAACAATGAGCAGTTCTTC
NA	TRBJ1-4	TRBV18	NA	CASSPGKYEKLFF	TGTGCCAGCTCACCCGGGAAGTATGAAAAACTGTTTTTT
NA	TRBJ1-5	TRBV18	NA	CASSPAGLEQPQHF	TGTGCCAGCTCACCGGCAGGGCTGGAGCAGCCCCAGCATTTT
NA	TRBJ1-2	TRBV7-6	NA	CASSSYPGETNYGYTF	TGTGCCAGCAGTTCCTACCCGGGGGAAACTAACTATGGCTACACCTTC
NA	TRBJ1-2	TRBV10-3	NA	CAISELERGGYTF	TGTGCCATCAGTGAGTTGGAAAGGGGAGGCTACACCTTC
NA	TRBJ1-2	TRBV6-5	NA	CASSSSGQGAYGYTF	NA
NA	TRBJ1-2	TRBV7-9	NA	CASSLGTRHGYTF	TGTGCCAGCAGCTTAGGGACTCGGCATGGCTACACCTTC
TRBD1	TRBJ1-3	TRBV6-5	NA	CASSGQGVSGNTIYF	TGTGCCAGCAGCGGTCAGGGGGTGTCGGGAAACACCATATATTTT
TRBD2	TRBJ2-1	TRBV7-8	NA	CASFRLAGGRNEQFF	TGTGCCAGCTTCCGACTAGCGGGGGGGCGGAATGAGCAGTTCTTC
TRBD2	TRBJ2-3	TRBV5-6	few	CASSATSGGSLIDTQYF	TGTGCCAGCAGCGCAACTAGCGGGGGTTCCCTGATAGATACGCAGTATTTT
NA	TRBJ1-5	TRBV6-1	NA	CASSEGGENQPQHF	TGTGCCAGCAGTGAGGGGGGGGAAAATCAGCCCCAGCATTTT
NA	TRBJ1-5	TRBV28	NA	CASRTISNQPQHF	TGTGCCAGCAGGACTATAAGCAATCAGCCCCAGCATTTT
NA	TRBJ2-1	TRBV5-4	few	CASSSPRDWNEQFF	TGTGCCAGCAGTAGCCCCCGAGATTGGAATGAGCAGTTCTTC
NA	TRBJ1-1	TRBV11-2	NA	CASRREMNTEAFF	TGTGCCAGCAGACGGGAAATGAACACTGAAGCTTTCTTT
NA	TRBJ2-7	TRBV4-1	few	CASSQVGGEQYF	TGCGCCAGCAGCCAAGTGGGGGGCGAGCAGTACTTC
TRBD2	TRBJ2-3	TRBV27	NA	CASIPWVRSGDSTDTQYF	TGTGCCAGCATCCCTTGGGTCAGGAGCGGGGACAGCACAGATACGCAGTATTTT
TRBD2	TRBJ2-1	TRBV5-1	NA	CASSFLAGAGNEQFF	TGCGCCAGCAGCTTTCTAGCGGGGGCCGGCAATGAGCAGTTCTTC
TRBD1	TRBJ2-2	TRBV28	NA	CASRFDRVNTGELFF	TGTGCCAGCAGGTTCGACAGGGTCAACACCGGGGAGCTGTTTTTT
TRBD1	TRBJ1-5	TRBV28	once	CASRNPTGGVGQPQHF	TGTGCCAGCAGAAACCCGACAGGGGGCGTTGGTCAGCCCCAGCATTTT
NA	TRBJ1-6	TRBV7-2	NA	CASSFSGGRKSSSSPLHF	TGTGCCAGCAGCTTTTCAGGAGGGAGAAAGTCTAGCTCGTCACCCCTCCACTTT
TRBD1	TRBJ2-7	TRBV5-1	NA	CASSYRDRVYEQYF	TGCGCCAGCAGCTACCGGGACAGGGTCTACGAGCAGTACTTC
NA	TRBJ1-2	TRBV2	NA	CASSVLGGGYGYTF	TGTGCCAGCAGTGTATTAGGGGGAGGGTACGGCTACACCTTC
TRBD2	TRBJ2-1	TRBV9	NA	CASSALSGGGAFPEQFF	TGTGCCAGCAGCGCCCTATCCGGCGGGGGGGCCTTTCCTGAGCAGTTCTTC
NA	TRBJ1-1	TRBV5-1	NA	CASSSPGSTEAFF	TGCGCCAGCAGCTCCCCGGGGTCCACTGAAGCTTTCTTT
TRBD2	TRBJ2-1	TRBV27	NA	CASSLNGGANEQFF	TGTGCCAGCAGTTTAAACGGGGGGGCCAATGAGCAGTTCTTC
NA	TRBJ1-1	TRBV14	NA	CASRFQGNTEAFF	TGTGCCAGCAGATTTCAGGGAAACACTGAAGCTTTCTTT
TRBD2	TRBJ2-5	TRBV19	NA	CASSTQPSSGHQETQYF	TGTGCCAGTAGTACTCAGCCCTCTAGCGGACACCAAGAGACCCAGTACTTC